A single sample gave rise to the 17 T cell receptor beta chains below, sequenced in a study of T cell responses to AZD1222 COVID-19 vaccine. The protocol was immunoSEQ multiplex PCR, while the TCRdb copy is restricted to in-frame clones and leaves out a portion. The sample carries around 180,000 clones, around 89% recorded once. Sequenced material: peripheral blood, taken on day 0 of AZD1222 vaccination. These receptors originate from an adult in good health.

The rearrangement joins TRBV5-6 to TRBJ1-6, with a tentative D call TRBD1 (5 bases). Germline values: CDR1 SGHDT, CDR2 YYEEEE. The CDR3 runs 14 residues. V was trimmed by 6 bases and J by 1 base, leaving 8 bases between them. CDR3 amino acids: CASTRGSYNSPLHF. The CDR3 DNA sequence: TGTGCCAGCACCCGGGGGTCCTATAATTCACCCCTCCACTTT.

The chain uses TRBV6-5 and TRBJ1-3; TRBD1 might be the D (6 bases). Deletions cut 2 bases from V and 2 bases from J, with 10 bases between. This CDR3 region has 15 residues. In germline, CDR1 is MNHEY, CDR2 SVGAGI. The CDR3, as DNA: TGTGCCAGCAGTTACGATTCAGGGGCTGGAAACACCATATATTTT. Amino acids: CASSYDSGAGNTIYF.

J is TRBJ2-7 and V is TRBV28, with a weak D call TRBD1 (5 bases). Trimming left V 3 bases short and J 1 base short, with 10 bases between. The CDR3 sequence is 14 residues long. CDR1 and CDR2 from the germline V gene are MDHEN and SYDVKM. The CDR3 loop is CASSFSSGSYEQYF. The CDR3 bases are TGTGCCAGCAGTTTTAGTTCAGGGTCCTACGAGCAGTACTTC.

J is TRBJ2-3 and V is TRBV7-2; a possible D gene is TRBD2 (6 bases). With 5 bases removed from V and 7 bases from J, the gap between germline ends came to 10 bases. The CDR3 is 12 amino acids. The germline gives CDR1 SGHTA, CDR2 FQGNSA. The CDR3 nucleotides read TGTGCCAGCAGCCCCGGACTAAATACGCAGTATTTT. It codes for CASSPGLNTQYF.

This chain uses TRBV3-1 (or the pseudogene TRBV3-2) with TRBJ1-2; 9 positions agree with TRBD1. With 2 bases clipped from V and 3 bases from J, the junction kept 4 bases outside the gene matches. This CDR3 has 15 residues. In germline, CDR1 is LGHDT, CDR2 YNNKEL (reference sequence). The CDR3 region is CASSQWTGDDYGYTF. In DNA form, the CDR3 reads TGTGCCAGCAGCCAATGGACAGGGGACGACTATGGCTACACCTTC.

This sequence joins TRBV4-1 and TRBJ2-7; 10 nucleotides agree with TRBD1. Germline V gives CDR1 MGHRA, CDR2 YSYEKL. The CDR3 contains 16 residues. Losses at the gene ends were 2 bases for V and 3 bases for J; bases not matched to a gene: 7. CDR3 loop: CASSQTWRDRGYEQYF. DNA for the CDR3: TGCGCCAGCAGCCAAACTTGGCGGGACAGGGGCTACGAGCAGTACTTC.

The rearrangement joins TRBV2 to TRBJ1-6; D is ambiguous. CDR1 is SNHLY and CDR2 is FYNNEI in the germline V gene. V gave up 6 bases and J gave up 0 bases, with 6 bases separating them. The CDR3 runs to 14 residues. The CDR3 coding sequence is TGTGCCAGCAGCCGCTACTCCTATAATTCACCCCTCCACTTT. It codes for CASSRYSYNSPLHF.

The chain joins TRBV19 to TRBJ2-3; TRBD2 matches 11 bases. CDR1 is LNHDA and CDR2 is SQIVND in the germline V gene (reference sequence). This CDR3 has 15 amino acids. Losses at the gene ends were 7 bases for V and 3 bases for J; bases not matched to a gene: 6. The CDR3 bases are TGTGCCAGTAAACGTAGCGGGGGGGTAACAGATACGCAGTATTTT. Protein: CASKRSGGVTDTQYF.

This chain links TRBV5-4 with TRBJ1-1; D is ambiguous. Trimming shortened V by 4 bases and J by 8 bases, and 27 bases separated the two germline ends. The CDR3 has 17 residues. Germline loops: CDR1 SGHNT, CDR2 YYREEE (reference sequence). Written as DNA, the CDR3 is TGTGCCAGCAGCCCTGGATTAGAAGACATAGACACTGAAGAAGCTTTCTTT. Translation: CASSPGLEDIDTEEAFF.

A single count supports this clone. V usage is TRBV7-9 and J usage is TRBJ2-4; 12 bases agree with TRBD1. This CDR3 spans 19 amino acids. J lost 0 bases, V lost 3 bases, and 9 bases had no gene match. From germline, CDR1 is SEHNR and CDR2 FQNEAQ (reference sequence). This CDR3 is CASSFIRDRGRLAKNIQYF. In DNA form, the CDR3 reads TGTGCCAGCAGCTTCATCCGGGACAGGGGGCGATTAGCCAAAAACATTCAGTACTTC.

This chain uses TRBV7-9 with TRBJ1-4; no firm D call. Germline V gene sequence: CDR1 SEHNR, CDR2 FQNEAQ (reference sequence). CDR3 length equals 15 residues. V dropped 5 bases and J dropped 8 bases, with 18 bases sitting between them. The CDR3 DNA reads TGTGCCAGCAGCCACCTGGATAACCCCTCGGAAAAACTGTTTTTT. This translates into CASSHLDNPSEKLFF.

The chain recombines TRBV7-3 with TRBJ2-1; either TRBD1 or TRBD2 may fit D (6 bases each). This CDR3 comprises 15 residues. Between the trimmed V and J ends, which lost 5 bases and 5 bases, there was a span of 16 bases. Germline assignment: CDR1 SGHTA and CDR2 FQGTGA. The CDR3 sequence is CASSPTPRGHNEQFF. In nucleotides, the CDR3 is TGTGCCAGCAGCCCGACCCCTCGGGGGCACAATGAGCAGTTCTTC.

The V and J genes are TRBV15 and TRBJ1-1, with unresolved D. The CDR3 consists of 13 residues. Trimming stripped 3 bases from V and 0 bases from J, with 5 bases between. CDR1 and CDR2 from the germline V gene are LNHNV and YYDKDF (reference sequence). The CDR3 region is CATSSMVNTEAFF. The CDR3 DNA sequence: TGTGCCACCAGCAGCATGGTGAACACTGAAGCTTTCTTT. Full variable domain (outside the CDR3, taken from reference TRBV15 and TRBJ1-1): DAMVIQNPRYQVTQFGKPVTLSCSQTLNHNVMYWYQQKSSQAPKLLFHYYDKDFNNEADTPDNFQSRRPNTSFCFLDIRSPGLGDTAMYLCATSSMVNTEAFFGQGTRLTVV.

The rearrangement joins TRBV18 to TRBJ1-5, with D perhaps matching TRBD1 (5 bases). V was pared by 1 base and J by 0 bases, with 16 bases between. Germline loops: CDR1 KGHSH, CDR2 LQKENI. The CDR3 runs 18 residues. DNA of the CDR3: TGTGCCAGCTCACCACGGGGTGGTGGGGGTTCTAGCAATCAGCCCCAGCATTTT. Protein product: CASSPRGGGGSSNQPQHF.

The J gene is TRBJ1-3, the V gene TRBV5-1; D may be TRBD1 (6 bases). Looked up from germline, CDR1 is SGHRS and CDR2 is YFSETQ. The CDR3 contains 19 residues. Trimming shortened V by 1 base and J by 1 base, and 21 bases separated the two germline ends. The CDR3 sequence is CASSLLSATGSGSGNTIYF. CDR3 DNA sequence: TGCGCCAGCAGCTTGTTGTCGGCAACAGGGAGCGGATCTGGAAACACCATATATTTT.

The chain combines TRBV28 with TRBJ2-3; 11 nucleotides agree with TRBD2. CDR1 is MDHEN and CDR2 is SYDVKM in the germline V gene. The CDR3 spans 16 residues. The V and J ends lost 6 bases and 0 bases, in that order; junction bases with no gene match: 5. The DNA for the CDR3 is TGTGCCAGCAGATTCCTAGCGGGGGGCAGCACAGATACGCAGTATTTT. Protein sequence: CASRFLAGGSTDTQYF.

The chain is built from TRBV9 and TRBJ1-1; D is ambiguous. Germline V gene sequence: CDR1 SGDLS, CDR2 YYNGEE. This CDR3 has 11 residues. Trimming shortened V by 5 bases and J by 4 bases, and 6 bases separated the two germline ends. CDR3 amino acids: CASSPATEAFF. The CDR3 bases are TGTGCCAGCAGTCCCGCCACTGAAGCTTTCTTT.